Each of the 13 T cell receptor beta chains below was sequenced from the same sample in a study of blood T cell repertoires in COVID-19. Sequenced by immunoSEQ multiplex PCR; TCRdb stores in-frame clones only, minus some. The sample lists nearly 70,000 clones; about 90% were seen once. Sequenced material: peripheral blood. These receptors came from a woman aged 45-65 years with COVID-19, enrolled during active disease.

On this clone itself: The same CDR3 can be traced to other DNA sequences in this sample. The CDR3 DNA reads as TGTGCCAGCAGTTTAGCTCGGGGAACTGAAGCTTTCTTT. This translates into CASSLARGTEAFF. The chain uses TRBV12-3 or TRBV12-4 and TRBJ1-1; D remains unclear. V gave up 0 bases and J gave up 5 bases, with 7 bases separating them. This CDR3 comprises 13 residues.

This sequence joins TRBV10-1 and TRBJ2-5, with 10 bases lining up with TRBD2. Germline V gene sequence: CDR1 WNHNN, CDR2 SYGVQD (reference sequence). The CDR3 consists of 15 residues. V lost 0 bases to trimming and J lost 2 bases; unmatched junction nucleotides: 0. CDR3 amino acids: CASSESTSGQETQYF. Written as DNA, the CDR3 is TGCGCCAGCAGTGAGTCGACTAGCGGGCAAGAGACCCAGTACTTC.

The chain combines TRBV4-3 with TRBJ1-2; D may be TRBD1 (6 bases). This CDR3 has 16 amino acids. Looked up from germline, CDR1 is LGHNA and CDR2 is YSLEER. The ends were cut back, 4 bases at V and 2 bases at J, with 17 bases in the middle. The CDR3 here is CASSPRGGGANYGYTF. In nucleotides, the CDR3 is TGCGCCAGCAGCCCCCGGGGCGGGGGCGCGAACTATGGCTACACCTTC.

V is TRBV27 and J is TRBJ2-5; tentatively, D is TRBD1 (6 bases). Germline values: CDR1 MNHEY, CDR2 SMNVEV (reference sequence). The CDR3 consists of 17 residues. V was shortened by 2 bases and J by 2 bases, with 18 bases between the two germline ends. The DNA for the CDR3 is TGTGCCAGCAGTTTACCCCAACAGGGTAGGAGTCAAGAGACCCAGTACTTC. This sequence encodes CASSLPQQGRSQETQYF.

The chain couples TRBV20-1 to TRBJ1-2; D gene uncertain. CDR1 DFQATT and CDR2 SNEGSKA come from the germline V gene (reference sequence). The CDR3 runs 10 residues. The V and J ends lost 5 bases and 8 bases respectively, with 9 bases between them. As DNA, the CDR3 is TGCAGTGCTGGGGAGGTCGGCTACACCTTC. This codes for CSAGEVGYTF.

This clone showed up just once. V and J are TRBV3-1 (or the pseudogene TRBV3-2) and TRBJ2-2, with a tentative D call TRBD2 (6 bases). Germline CDR1 LGHDT, CDR2 YNNKEL (reference sequence). CDR3 length: 15 residues. V lost 6 bases, J lost 7 bases, and 18 bases lay in between. CDR3 loop: CASRTGSKIGGELFF. The CDR3, as DNA: TGTGCCAGCAGAACCGGGAGTAAGATAGGCGGGGAGCTGTTTTTT.

A few counts support this clone. The chain employs TRBV5-8 and TRBJ1-4; 10 bases are a match to TRBD1. The CDR3 consists of 18 residues. V lost 4 bases to trimming and J lost 2 bases; unmatched junction nucleotides: 11. Germline lookup yields CDR1 SGHTS and CDR2 YDEGEE. CDR3 in DNA: TGTGCCAGCAGCACCGAGACAGGGGGCTTTTGGACTAATGAAAAACTGTTTTTT. The encoded protein is CASSTETGGFWTNEKLFF. The complete variable domain, with remaining parts taken from reference TRBV5-8 and TRBJ1-4, reads EAGVTQSPTHLIKTRGQQATLRCSPISGHTSVYWYQQALGLGLQFLLWYDEGEERNRGNFPPRFSGRQFPNYSSELNVNALELEDSALYLCASSTETGGFWTNEKLFFGSGTQLSVL.

The V and J genes are TRBV5-1 and TRBJ2-1, with TRBD1 matching over 8 bases. Germline CDR1 and CDR2: SGHRS and YFSETQ. This CDR3 is 14 amino acids long. After removal of 4 bases from V and 6 bases from J, the junction contained 6 bases not matched to a gene. The CDR3 reads CASSPDRGGNEQFF. In nucleotides, the CDR3 is TGCGCCAGCAGCCCCGACAGGGGAGGCAATGAGCAGTTCTTC.

This clone was observed a handful of times. The V call is TRBV4-1, the J call TRBJ2-5, with TRBD2 matching over 14 bases. The CDR3 contains 16 residues. V shed 4 bases, J shed 7 bases, and the junction held 8 bases outside the gene matches. CDR1 MGHRA and CDR2 YSYEKL come from the germline V gene. DNA of the CDR3: TGCGCCAGCAGCCCGGGACTAGCGGGAGCCAGGGGGACCCAGTACTTC. Translating gives CASSPGLAGARGTQYF.

The rearrangement joins TRBV27 to TRBJ2-5; tentative D call: TRBD1 (5 bases). There are 14 residues in the CDR3. The germline V gene encodes CDR1 MNHEY and CDR2 SMNVEV (reference sequence). V lost 2 bases and J 2 bases, leaving 9 bases between the germline ends. This CDR3 reads CASSLGAVQETQYF. The DNA of the CDR3 is TGTGCCAGCAGTTTAGGGGCGGTACAAGAGACCCAGTACTTC.

The chain links TRBV5-8 to TRBJ2-3; TRBD2 matches at 7 bases. The CDR3 runs 15 residues. J lost 5 bases, V lost 1 base, and 7 bases had no gene match. Germline CDR1 is SGHTS and CDR2 is YDEGEE. The CDR3 sequence is CASSLLGGSGDTQYF. CDR3 coding DNA: TGTGCCAGCAGCTTGCTCGGCGGGAGTGGAGATACGCAGTATTTT.

V gene TRBV6-5 combines with J gene TRBJ2-3, with TRBD2 identical over 7 bases. The CDR3 is 13 residues long. J gave up 6 bases and V 10 bases, and 10 bases lay outside the gene matches. In germline, CDR1 is MNHEY, CDR2 SVGAGI. In DNA, the CDR3 is TGTGCCACCATGGGACTAAATAGGGATACGCAGTATTTT. As protein: CATMGLNRDTQYF.

The gene calls are TRBV5-4 and TRBJ1-2; 8 bases fit TRBD1. Germline trimming cut 7 bases from V and 4 bases from J; bases unmatched to any gene: 12. Germline V gives CDR1 SGHNT, CDR2 YYREEE (reference sequence). The CDR3 sequence is 15 residues long. This chain's CDR3 is CASGGQGRTFYGYTF. DNA of the CDR3: TGTGCCAGCGGCGGACAGGGTCGAACTTTCTATGGCTACACCTTC.